This note documents a single TCR beta chain sequence. Its antigen is not yet known. Base qualities were left out, and no much larger clone turns up one base away. The data were taken from a study of human CD4 T cells and Enterobacteriaceae (dated by TCRdb to 2019 to 2021). Summary of the overall study and its limitations: In ex vivo samples, clonotypes with broad cross-reactivity seemed more expanded than specific clonotypes, as 11 of 19 and most of the roughly 35 fell within the top 5%. The reactivity of ex vivo clonotypes was inferred solely through the matching of nucleotide sequences to CFSE-low cultures from the same donors.

On a FACSAria III, memory CD4+ T cells were FACS-sorted to over 95% purity, defined as all CD4+ cells except CD45RA+CCR7+CD95- naive cells. Blood from healthy donors came from blood donation centers in Switzerland. Positive selection with CD4 and CD14 magnetic microbeads was used to enrich total CD4+ T cells and monocytes. CD8+, CD14+, CD16+, CD56+, CD19+ and CD25-bright cells were excluded prior to sorting. To assess in vivo expansion of bacteria-reactive clonotypes, total memory CD4+ T cells from a couple of blood donors were sequenced directly ex vivo. Isolation of peripheral blood mononuclear cells from donor blood was performed with Ficoll-Paque Plus. The CDR3 spans 14 residues, from the cysteine through the phenylalanine. Only the CDR3 part of the read is kept: 42 bases, read in frame from the first base. V lost 6 bases and J lost 5 bases, and the count of bases not matched to a germline gene is 7. The germline V gene (reference sequence) provides CDR1 MNHEY and CDR2 SMNVEV.

The ex vivo total memory CD4+ samples were sequenced at deep level, which gave a detection sensitivity of one cell in 200,000. Genomic DNA was extracted from cell pellets with the QIAamp DNA Micro Kit, and its quantity and purity were checked by spectrophotometry. TCR Vbeta CDR3 regions were amplified with the immunoSEQ multiplex PCR assay. The Illumina HiSeq platform was used to sequence the amplicons. The retrieved sequences were 87 nucleotides in length and included the CDR3 region. As for the authors' bioinformatics: A clonotype was defined as a unique productive TCR Vbeta nucleotide sequence, quantified by productive template frequency from ImmunoSEQ Analyzer V3.0. A threshold set at the top 5th percentile of each frequency-ranked repertoire was used to define expanded clonotypes. Repertoire overlap was calculated as Chao-Jaccard with the R package fossil and was visualized by nonmetric multidimensional scaling with the R package MASS. TCRdb re-hosts the immuneACCESS table, in-frame sequences only. Its copies lack some clones; in the studies checked, an unresolved V gene accounts for under half of them, and the cause for the rest is not known. The V and J calls and clone size come from that table; D and trimming were worked out from the DNA. The sample table lists 25,000 to 30,000 clones, around four fifths of them with a count of one. Jointly, the top ten make up roughly 1.8% of the sample.

This clonotype was sampled from a human donor in good health. This chain joins TRBV27 to TRBJ2-3, and TRBD1 aligns with 8 junction nucleotides. The sequenced sample was memory CD4+ T cells from blood. The cell subset or site label on this specimen signifies: total memory CD4 T cells sorted directly ex vivo, unstimulated. The CDR3 protein: CASRLQGAGDTQYF. The DNA sequence follows: TGTGCCAGCAGGCTTCAGGGGGCAGGAGATACGCAGTATTTT.